This T cell receptor beta chain was sequenced during a study of CD8 T cells in ankylosing spondylitis. The CDR3 sequence is 16 residues long. V shed 2 bases and J shed 7 bases, with 18 bases lying between them. In germline, CDR1 is LGHDT, CDR2 YNNKEL (reference sequence). A single record per CDR3 protein comes from TCRdb applying MiXCR to the 5' RACE reads. The repertoire holds around 230,000 distinct CDR3 sequences, with 8% to 9.5% as singletons. The chain recombines TRBV3-1 with TRBJ1-5; D unresolved. The sequence came from a male donor with ankylosing spondylitis or in good health (not recorded which). Material for sequencing was blood, either unsorted or a sorted T cell fraction (not recorded which). The CDR3 DNA is TGTGCCAGCAGCCAAAGTGGAGGCGCCCGGTGGCAGCCCCAGCATTTT. Residues: CASSQSGGARWQPQHF.